This T cell receptor (beta chain) emerged from a study of blood T cells in healthy people across ages. Then a second PCR, running about 6 to 12 cycles, was carried out with a sample-barcoded 5' primer and a J-beta primer mix. Tags on each cDNA molecule came from a template-switch adaptor with 12 random nucleotides. MiXCR, run by TCRdb on the 5' RACE reads, gives a single entry per CDR3 protein. The sample carries almost 800,000 distinct CDR3 sequences, 55% to 70% recorded once. Germline V CDR1 and CDR2: MDHEN, SYDVKM. The CDR3 is made up of 15 amino acids. With 4 bases removed from V and 7 bases from J, the gap between germline ends came to 14 bases.

The TCR originated in a man aged 25-45 years in good health. Sequencing was done on a sample of blood. V gene TRBV28 combines with J gene TRBJ1-6; D not resolved. CDR3 loop: CASSSPQLFNSPLHF. The DNA for the CDR3 is TGTGCCAGCAGTTCACCACAGTTATTCAATTCACCCCTCCACTTT.